This T cell receptor beta chain is drawn from a study of metastatic and nonmetastatic thyroid tumors. Background on the study: The study looked at repertoires side by side in blood and in tumor or nodule tissue from malignant and benign thyroid patients.

Patients had received no treatment of any kind before thyroid surgery. In the original processing: Differences in CDR3 between clinicopathological groups were drawn on to build a classifier intended to discriminate distant-metastatic papillary thyroid cancer patients. TCRdb ran MiXCR on the PCR reads. These V and J calls originate from TCRdb's pipeline instead of the authors' own analysis. Altogether some 4,200 clones are present, approximately 22% being singletons, with the ten largest covering 33%. This clone ranks as medium-sized (0.01 to 0.1%). Antigen: not known. Germline loops: CDR1 SGHAT, CDR2 FQNNGV. CDR3 length: 11 residues. The V end lost 3 bases, the J end lost 7 bases, and 7 bases lay between the germline ends. Study-wide results and limits: Versus benign nodules, malignant thyroid tumors reportedly had significantly higher TCR beta diversity, in blood and tumor.

The chain couples TRBV11-2 to TRBJ2-7; D possibly corresponds to TRBD2 (5 bases). This TCR was recovered from a male donor with papillary thyroid cancer or a benign thyroid nodule (not recorded which). Some clones in this sample may be carry-over from other donors' samples. The sample taken for sequencing was tumor tissue. CDR3 in DNA: TGTGCCAGCAGCTTCCTAGCAGAGCAGTACTTC. The encoded protein is CASSFLAEQYF.